These 6 T cell receptor beta chains were all obtained from the same sample, sequenced in a study of blood T cell repertoires in COVID-19. Using immunoSEQ multiplex PCR, the repertoire was profiled, and TCRdb retains in-frame clones only, with some absent. This table has 150,000 to 200,000 clones, about 85% appearing once. Sequenced sample: peripheral blood. Receptors originate from a man in his 60s who had recovered from COVID-19.

The rearrangement joins TRBV25-1 to TRBJ2-3, with D perhaps matching TRBD1 (6 bases). Germline V gene data show CDR1 as MGHDK and CDR2 as SYGVNS. Trimming cost V 5 bases and J 8 bases, with 14 bases left between them. The CDR3 loop spans 13 amino acids. CDR3 bases: TGTGCCAGCAGTCACAGGGTCCTGGGTACGCAGTATTTT. Protein sequence: CASSHRVLGTQYF.

V is TRBV9 and J is TRBJ1-6; the D gene is possibly TRBD1 (6 bases). The CDR3 sequence is 15 residues long. Germline V gene lookup returns CDR1 SGDLS and CDR2 YYNGEE. Trimming removed 0 bases from V and 10 bases from J, with 14 bases in between. CDR3 protein: CASSVDQGQGSPLHF. In DNA, the CDR3 is TGTGCCAGCAGCGTAGATCAGGGGCAAGGCTCACCCCTCCACTTT.

This clone turned up a few times. The chain is built from TRBV5-1 and TRBJ1-2, with a possible D match to TRBD1 (6 bases). Germline values: CDR1 SGHRS, CDR2 YFSETQ. The CDR3 runs 14 residues. The ends were cut back, 4 bases at V and 2 bases at J, with 12 bases in the middle. The CDR3 nucleotides read TGCGCCAGCAGCCCAGCAGGGGCAAACTATGGCTACACCTTC. This encodes CASSPAGANYGYTF.

This chain joins TRBV19 and TRBJ2-7; a possible D gene is TRBD1 (6 bases). V lost 4 bases, J lost 2 bases, and 12 bases lay in between. The germline V gene has CDR1 LNHDA and CDR2 SQIVND (reference sequence). The CDR3 extends over 14 amino acids. In DNA form, the CDR3 reads TGTGCCAGTAGTAATGGGGGCATCACCTACGAGCAGTACTTC. Translation gives CASSNGGITYEQYF.

The chain has TRBV4-1 and TRBJ2-7, with D maybe TRBD2 (6 bases). The V end was cut by 1 base, the J end by 6 bases, with 25 bases between. The CDR3 has 18 residues. The germline V gene has CDR1 MGHRA and CDR2 YSYEKL. CDR3 protein: CASSQVPLITGRNSEQYF. The CDR3 nucleotides read TGCGCCAGCAGCCAAGTCCCCTTAATTACCGGGAGAAATTCCGAGCAGTACTTC.

The chain has TRBV6-2 or TRBV6-3 and TRBJ2-7; D remains unclear. V lost 0 bases and J 6 bases, leaving 12 bases between the germline ends. There are 14 residues in the CDR3. Germline loops: CDR1 MNHEY, CDR2 SVGEGT. The CDR3 spells CASSYSSVTGEQYF. The CDR3 coding sequence is TGTGCCAGCAGTTACTCCTCGGTTACGGGCGAGCAGTACTTC.